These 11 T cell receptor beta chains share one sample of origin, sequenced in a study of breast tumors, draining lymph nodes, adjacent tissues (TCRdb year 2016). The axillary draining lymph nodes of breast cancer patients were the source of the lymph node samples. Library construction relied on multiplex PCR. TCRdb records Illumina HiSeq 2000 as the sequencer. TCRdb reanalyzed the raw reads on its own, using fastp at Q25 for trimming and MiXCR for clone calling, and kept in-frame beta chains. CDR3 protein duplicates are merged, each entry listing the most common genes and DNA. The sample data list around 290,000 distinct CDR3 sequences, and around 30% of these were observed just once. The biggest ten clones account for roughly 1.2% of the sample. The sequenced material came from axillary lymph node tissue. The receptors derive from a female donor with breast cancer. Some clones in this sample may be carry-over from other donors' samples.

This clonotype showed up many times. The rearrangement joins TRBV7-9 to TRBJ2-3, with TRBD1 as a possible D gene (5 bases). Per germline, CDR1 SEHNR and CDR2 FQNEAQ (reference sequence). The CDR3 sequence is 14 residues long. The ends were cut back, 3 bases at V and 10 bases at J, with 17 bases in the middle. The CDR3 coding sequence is TGTGCCAGCAGCTTCGCGCCCCAGGCACAGGCGCAGTATTTT. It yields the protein CASSFAPQAQAQYF.

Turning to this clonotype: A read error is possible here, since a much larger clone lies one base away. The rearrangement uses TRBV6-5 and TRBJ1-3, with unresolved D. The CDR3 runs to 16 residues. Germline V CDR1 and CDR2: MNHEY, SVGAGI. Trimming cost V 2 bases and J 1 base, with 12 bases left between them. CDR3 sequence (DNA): TGTGCCAGCAGTTACCGAAACAGAAGTTCTGGAAACACCATATATTTT. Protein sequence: CASSYRNRSSGNTIYF.

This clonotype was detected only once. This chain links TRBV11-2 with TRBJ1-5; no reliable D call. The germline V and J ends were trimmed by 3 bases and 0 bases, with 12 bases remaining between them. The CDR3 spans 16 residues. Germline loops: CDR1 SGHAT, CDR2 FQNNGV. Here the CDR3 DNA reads TGTGCCAGCAGCTTGGGGTCGGCTACTAGCAATCAGCCCCAGCATTTT. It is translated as CASSLGSATSNQPQHF.

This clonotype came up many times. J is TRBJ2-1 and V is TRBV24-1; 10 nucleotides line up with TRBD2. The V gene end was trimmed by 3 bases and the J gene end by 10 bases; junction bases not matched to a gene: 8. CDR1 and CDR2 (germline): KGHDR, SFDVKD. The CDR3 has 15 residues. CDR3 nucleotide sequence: TGTGCCACCAGTGATGTCCTAGCGGGAGCCTACGAGCAGTTCTTC. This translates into CATSDVLAGAYEQFF.

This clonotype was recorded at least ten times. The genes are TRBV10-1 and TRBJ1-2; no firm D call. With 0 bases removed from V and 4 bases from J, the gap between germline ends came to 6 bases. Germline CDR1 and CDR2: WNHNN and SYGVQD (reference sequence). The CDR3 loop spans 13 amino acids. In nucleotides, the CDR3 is TGCGCCAGCAGTGAGTCAGGACCCTATGGCTACACCTTC. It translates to CASSESGPYGYTF.

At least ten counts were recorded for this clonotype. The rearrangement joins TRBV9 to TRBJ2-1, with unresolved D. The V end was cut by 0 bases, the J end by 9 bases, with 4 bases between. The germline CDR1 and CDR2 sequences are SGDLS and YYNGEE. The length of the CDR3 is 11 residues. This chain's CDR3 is CASSVGGEQFF. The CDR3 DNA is TGTGCCAGCAGCGTAGGGGGTGAGCAGTTCTTC.

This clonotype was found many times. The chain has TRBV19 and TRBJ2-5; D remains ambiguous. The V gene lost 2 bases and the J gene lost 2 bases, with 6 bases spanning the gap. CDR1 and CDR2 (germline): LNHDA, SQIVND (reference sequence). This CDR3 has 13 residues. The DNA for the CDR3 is TGTGCCAGTAGTATAAAACTGCAAGAGACCCAGTACTTC. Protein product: CASSIKLQETQYF.

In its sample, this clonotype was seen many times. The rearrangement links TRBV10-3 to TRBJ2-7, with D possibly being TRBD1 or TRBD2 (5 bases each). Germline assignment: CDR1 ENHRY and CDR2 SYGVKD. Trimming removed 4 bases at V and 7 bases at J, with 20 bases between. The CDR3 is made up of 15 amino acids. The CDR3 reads CAISVEGMAGGEQYF. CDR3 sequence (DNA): TGTGCCATCAGTGTAGAGGGGATGGCAGGCGGGGAGCAGTACTTC.

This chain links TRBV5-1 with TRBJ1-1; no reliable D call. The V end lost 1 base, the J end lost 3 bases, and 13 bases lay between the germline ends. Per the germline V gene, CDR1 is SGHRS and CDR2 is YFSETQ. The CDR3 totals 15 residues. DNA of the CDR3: TGCGCCAGCAGCTTGCTCGGGAGCCCAGACACTGAAGCTTTCTTT. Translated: CASSLLGSPDTEAFF. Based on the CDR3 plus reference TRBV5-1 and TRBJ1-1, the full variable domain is KAGVTQTPRYLIKTRGQQVTLSCSPISGHRSVSWYQQTPGQGLQFLFEYFSETQRNKGNFPGRFSGRQFSNSRSEMNVSTLELGDSALYLCASSLLGSPDTEAFFGQGTRLTVV.

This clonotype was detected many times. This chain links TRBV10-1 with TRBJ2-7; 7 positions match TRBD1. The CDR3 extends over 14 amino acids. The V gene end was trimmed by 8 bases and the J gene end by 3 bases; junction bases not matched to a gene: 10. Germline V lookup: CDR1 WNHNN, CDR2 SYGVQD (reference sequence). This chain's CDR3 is CASSTGTDIYEQYF. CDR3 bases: TGCGCCAGCTCAACCGGGACAGACATCTACGAGCAGTACTTC.

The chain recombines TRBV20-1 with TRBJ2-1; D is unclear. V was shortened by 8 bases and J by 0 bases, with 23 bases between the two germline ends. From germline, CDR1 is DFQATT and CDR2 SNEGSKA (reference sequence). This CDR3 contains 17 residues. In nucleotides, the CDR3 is TGCAGTACTATAGGGTCCCTCTCCGCCCCCTCCTACAATGAGCAGTTCTTC. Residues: CSTIGSLSAPSYNEQFF.